This TCR beta chain derives from a study of T-cell reconstitution after alpha-beta-depleted transplantation in children. The TCRbeta library was prepared with unique molecular identifiers. TCRdb reanalysed the PCR reads using MiXCR and keeps one entry per CDR3 protein. Here the sample spans a few hundred thousand distinct CDR3 sequences, over 9% being singletons. V lost 3 bases and J lost 7, with 7 bases in between. Per germline, CDR1 SNHLY and CDR2 FYNNEI. The CDR3 is made up of 12 amino acids. The chain uses TRBV2 and TRBJ2-1, with a tentative D call TRBD2 (6 bases). Specimen: PBMCs from the stem cell graft donor, collected from the stem cell graft. The receptor comes from a human donor who donated a stem cell graft to a child with acute lymphoblastic leukemia. The CDR3 DNA sequence: TGTGCCAGCAGTGAGGGGGGTAATGAGCAGTTCTTC. Its protein is CASSEGGNEQFF.